The sequence of this T cell receptor beta chain was determined in a study of neoadjuvant anti-PD-1 for oral cavity cancer. Germline lookup yields CDR1 LGHNA and CDR2 YNFKEQ. Trimming cost V 0 bases and J 5 bases, with 10 bases left between them. CDR3 length: 14 amino acids. Here immunoSEQ multiplex PCR was the method, and the copy in TCRdb shows in-frame clones only, minus some. Altogether roughly 13,000 clones are present, 60% to 80% being singletons, with the ten largest covering 2% to 3%. V gene TRBV4-2 combines with J gene TRBJ1-1; D remains unclear. The sequence was collected from a person aged 35-79 years with oral cavity squamous cell carcinoma. Here the sequenced sample was PBMCs, taken before nivolumab (anti-PD-1) treatment. CDR3 nucleotide sequence: TGTGCCAGCAGCCAAGAGCTGGGTAGAACTGAAGCTTTCTTT. Its protein is CASSQELGRTEAFF.